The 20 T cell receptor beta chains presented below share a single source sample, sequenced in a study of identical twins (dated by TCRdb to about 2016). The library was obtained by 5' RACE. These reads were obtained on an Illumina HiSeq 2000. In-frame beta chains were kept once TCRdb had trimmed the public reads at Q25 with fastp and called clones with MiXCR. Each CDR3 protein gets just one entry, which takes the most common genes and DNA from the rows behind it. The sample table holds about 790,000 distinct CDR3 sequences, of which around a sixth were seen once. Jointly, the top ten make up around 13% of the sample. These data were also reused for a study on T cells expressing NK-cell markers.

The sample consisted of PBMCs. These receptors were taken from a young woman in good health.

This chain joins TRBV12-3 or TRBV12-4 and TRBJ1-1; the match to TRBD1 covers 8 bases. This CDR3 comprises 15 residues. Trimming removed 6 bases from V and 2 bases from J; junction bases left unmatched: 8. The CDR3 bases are TGTGCCAGCAGACCCAGGGACAGGCCTAACACTGAAGCTTTCTTT. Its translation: CASRPRDRPNTEAFF.

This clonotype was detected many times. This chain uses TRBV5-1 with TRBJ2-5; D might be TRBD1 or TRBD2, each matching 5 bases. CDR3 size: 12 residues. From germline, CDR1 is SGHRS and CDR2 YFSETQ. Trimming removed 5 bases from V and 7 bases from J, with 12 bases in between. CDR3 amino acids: CASRRDEVTQYF. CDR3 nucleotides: TGCGCCAGCAGACGGGACGAGGTGACCCAGTACTTC.

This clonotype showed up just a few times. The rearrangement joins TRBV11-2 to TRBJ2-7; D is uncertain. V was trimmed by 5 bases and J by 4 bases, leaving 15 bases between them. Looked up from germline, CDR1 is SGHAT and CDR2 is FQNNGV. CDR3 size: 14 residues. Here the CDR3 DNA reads TGTGCCAGCAGCCAAGAAGTGGGATGGTACGAGCAGTACTTC. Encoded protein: CASSQEVGWYEQYF.

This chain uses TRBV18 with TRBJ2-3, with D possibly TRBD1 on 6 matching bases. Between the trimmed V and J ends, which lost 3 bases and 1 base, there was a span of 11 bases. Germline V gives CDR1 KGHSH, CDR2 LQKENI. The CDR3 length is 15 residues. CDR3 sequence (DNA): TGTGCCAGCTCACCTCCCGGACAGCGCACAGATACGCAGTATTTT. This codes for CASSPPGQRTDTQYF.

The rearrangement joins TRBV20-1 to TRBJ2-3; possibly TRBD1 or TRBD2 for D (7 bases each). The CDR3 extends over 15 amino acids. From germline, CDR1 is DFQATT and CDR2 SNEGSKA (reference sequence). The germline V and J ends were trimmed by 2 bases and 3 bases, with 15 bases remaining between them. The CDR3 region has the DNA TGCAGTGCTAGACCTGGGACAGCGGGAACAGATACGCAGTATTTT. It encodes CSARPGTAGTDTQYF.

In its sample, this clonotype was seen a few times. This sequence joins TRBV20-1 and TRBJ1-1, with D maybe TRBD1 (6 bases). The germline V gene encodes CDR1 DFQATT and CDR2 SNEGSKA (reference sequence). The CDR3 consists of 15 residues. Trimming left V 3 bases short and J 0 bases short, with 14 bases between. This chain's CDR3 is CSASLFGGLNTEAFF. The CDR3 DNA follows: TGCAGTGCTAGTCTCTTCGGGGGCCTGAACACTGAAGCTTTCTTT.

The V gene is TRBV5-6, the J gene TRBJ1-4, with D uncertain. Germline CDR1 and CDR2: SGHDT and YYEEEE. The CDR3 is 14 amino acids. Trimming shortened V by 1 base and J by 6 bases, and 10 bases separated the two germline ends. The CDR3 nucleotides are TGTGCCAGCAGCTTGACCCATCGGGATGAAAAACTGTTTTTT. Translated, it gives CASSLTHRDEKLFF.

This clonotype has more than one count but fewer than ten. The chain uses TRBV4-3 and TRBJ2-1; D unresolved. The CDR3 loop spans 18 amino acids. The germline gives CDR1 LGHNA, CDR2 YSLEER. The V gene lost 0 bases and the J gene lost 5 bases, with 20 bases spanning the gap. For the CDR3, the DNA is TGCGCCAGCAGCCAAGATGAACCTCTACGAGTTGGTAACAATGAGCAGTTCTTC. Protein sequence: CASSQDEPLRVGNNEQFF.

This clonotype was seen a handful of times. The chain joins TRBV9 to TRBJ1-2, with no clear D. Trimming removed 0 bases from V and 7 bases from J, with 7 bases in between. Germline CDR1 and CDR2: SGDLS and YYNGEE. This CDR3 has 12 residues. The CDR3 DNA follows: TGTGCCAGCAGCGTAGTGGACGGTGGCTACACCTTC. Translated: CASSVVDGGYTF.

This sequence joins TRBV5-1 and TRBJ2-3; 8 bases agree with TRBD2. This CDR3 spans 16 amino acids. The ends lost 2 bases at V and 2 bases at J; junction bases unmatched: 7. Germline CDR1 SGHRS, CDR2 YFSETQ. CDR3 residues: CASSLPSGLPTDTQYF. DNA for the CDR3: TGCGCCAGCAGCTTACCTAGCGGGCTACCCACAGATACGCAGTATTTT.

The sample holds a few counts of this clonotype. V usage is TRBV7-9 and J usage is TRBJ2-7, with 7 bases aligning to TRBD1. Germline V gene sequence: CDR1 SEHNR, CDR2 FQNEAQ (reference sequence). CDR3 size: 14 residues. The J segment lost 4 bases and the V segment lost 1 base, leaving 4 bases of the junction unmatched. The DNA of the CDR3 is TGTGCCAGCAGCTTAGAGAGGGGGCAGTACGAGCAGTACTTC. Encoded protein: CASSLERGQYEQYF.

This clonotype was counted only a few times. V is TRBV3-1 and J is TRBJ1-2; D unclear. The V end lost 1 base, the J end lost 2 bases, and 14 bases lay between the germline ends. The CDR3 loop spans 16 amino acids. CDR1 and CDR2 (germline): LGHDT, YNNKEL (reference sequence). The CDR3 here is CASSQGAGNINYGYTF. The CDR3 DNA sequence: TGTGCCAGCAGCCAAGGAGCAGGAAATATAAACTATGGCTACACCTTC.

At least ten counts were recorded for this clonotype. Here the CDR3 reads CSARDYGTSGNTQYF. In nucleotides, the CDR3 is TGCAGTGCTAGAGATTATGGGACTAGCGGTAATACGCAGTATTTT. The chain recombines TRBV20-1 with TRBJ2-3; 11 bases fit TRBD2. The CDR3 has 15 amino acids. Unmatched junction bases numbered 6, after V lost 0 bases and J lost 7 bases. Germline CDR1 is DFQATT and CDR2 is SNEGSKA (reference sequence).

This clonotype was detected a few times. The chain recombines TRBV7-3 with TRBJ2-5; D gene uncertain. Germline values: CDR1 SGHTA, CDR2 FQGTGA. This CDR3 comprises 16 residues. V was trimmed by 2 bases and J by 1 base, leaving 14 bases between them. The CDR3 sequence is CASSLGVANTQETQYF. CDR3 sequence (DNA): TGTGCCAGCAGCTTAGGCGTAGCAAATACCCAAGAGACCCAGTACTTC. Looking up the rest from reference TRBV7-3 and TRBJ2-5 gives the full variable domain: GAGVSQTPSNKVTEKGKYVELRCDPISGHTALYWYRQSLGQGPEFLIYFQGTGAADDSGLPNDRFFAVRPEGSVSTLKIQRTERGDSAVYLCASSLGVANTQETQYFGPGTRLLVL.

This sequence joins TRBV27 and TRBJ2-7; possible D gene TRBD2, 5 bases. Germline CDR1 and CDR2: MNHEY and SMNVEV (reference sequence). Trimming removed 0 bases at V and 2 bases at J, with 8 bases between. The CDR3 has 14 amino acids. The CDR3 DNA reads TGTGCCAGCAGTTTATCGAGGGTAGCCTACGAGCAGTACTTC. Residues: CASSLSRVAYEQYF.

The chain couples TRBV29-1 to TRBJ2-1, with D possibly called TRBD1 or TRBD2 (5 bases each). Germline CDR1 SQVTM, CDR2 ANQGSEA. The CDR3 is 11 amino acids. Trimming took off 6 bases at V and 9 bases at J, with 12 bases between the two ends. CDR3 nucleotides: TGCAGCGTGGGTTGGGACGGTGAGCAGTTCTTC. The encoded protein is CSVGWDGEQFF.

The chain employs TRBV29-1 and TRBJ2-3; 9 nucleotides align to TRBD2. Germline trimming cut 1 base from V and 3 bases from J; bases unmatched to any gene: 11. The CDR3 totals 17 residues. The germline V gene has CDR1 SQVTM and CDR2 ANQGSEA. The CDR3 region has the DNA TGCAGCGTTGAAGGCGGTCCTCTAGCGGGACCTACAGATACGCAGTATTTT. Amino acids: CSVEGGPLAGPTDTQYF.

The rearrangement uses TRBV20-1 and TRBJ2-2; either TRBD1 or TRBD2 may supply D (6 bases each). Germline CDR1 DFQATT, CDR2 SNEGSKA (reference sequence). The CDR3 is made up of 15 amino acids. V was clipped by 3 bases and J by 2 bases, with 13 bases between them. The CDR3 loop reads CSASHAGQNTGELFF. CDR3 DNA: TGCAGTGCTAGTCACGCGGGACAAAACACCGGGGAGCTGTTTTTT.

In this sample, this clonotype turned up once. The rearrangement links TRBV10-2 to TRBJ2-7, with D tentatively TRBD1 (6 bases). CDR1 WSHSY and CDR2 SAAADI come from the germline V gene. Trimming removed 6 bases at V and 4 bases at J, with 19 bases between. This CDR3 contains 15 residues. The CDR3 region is CASRKHRDTRYEQYF. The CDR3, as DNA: TGCGCCAGCAGGAAACACCGGGACACGCGATACGAGCAGTACTTC.

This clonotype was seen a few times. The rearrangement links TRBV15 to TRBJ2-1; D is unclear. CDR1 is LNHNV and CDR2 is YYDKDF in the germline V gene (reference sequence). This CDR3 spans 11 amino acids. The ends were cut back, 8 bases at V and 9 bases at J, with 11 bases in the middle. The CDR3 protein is CATARTGEQFF. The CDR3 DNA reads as TGTGCCACCGCACGTACGGGTGAGCAGTTCTTC. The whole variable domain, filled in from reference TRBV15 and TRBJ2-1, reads DAMVIQNPRYQVTQFGKPVTLSCSQTLNHNVMYWYQQKSSQAPKLLFHYYDKDFNNEADTPDNFQSRRPNTSFCFLDIRSPGLGDTAMYLCATARTGEQFFGPGTRLTVL.